These 31 T cell receptor beta chains originate from one sample sequenced in a study of T cells in Graves' hyperthyroidism and ophthalmopathy. There were TCR beta CDR3 regions amplified from RNA transcripts. A first-round RT-PCR of the TCR CDR3 used the HTBI primer set. TCRdb itself ran the multiplex PCR reads through MiXCR, one entry per CDR3 protein. The data contain 550,000 to 800,000 distinct CDR3 sequences, about 15% of them singletons. The sequenced material came from blood. The origin of the receptors is a man aged 18 to 29 with Graves' hyperthyroidism.

This clonotype occurred a few times. V usage is TRBV20-1 and J usage is TRBJ2-1; 9 nucleotides match TRBD2. After removal of 0 bases from V and 7 bases from J, the junction contained 10 bases not matched to a gene. The germline V gene has CDR1 DFQATT and CDR2 SNEGSKA (reference sequence). The CDR3 spans 16 residues. The CDR3 here is CSARDRRAGGLNEQFF. CDR3 nucleotides: TGCAGTGCTAGAGATCGTCGAGCGGGAGGTTTAAATGAGCAGTTCTTC.

This clonotype appeared many times. The gene calls are TRBV12-3 or TRBV12-4 and TRBJ2-1; TRBD2 matches at 12 bases. The junction had 4 bases not matched to a gene; V was cut back by 3 bases and J by 7 bases. This CDR3 has 15 amino acids. The DNA of the CDR3 is TGTGCCAGCAGTTTCTCTAGCGGGAGGGTGAATGAGCAGTTCTTC. Protein product: CASSFSSGRVNEQFF.

This clonotype came up many times. The chain recombines TRBV30 with TRBJ2-5; 12 nucleotides line up with TRBD2. Germline CDR1 is GTSNPN and CDR2 is SVGIG (reference sequence). The V segment lost 4 bases and the J segment 3 bases; nucleotides outside the gene matches: 0. The CDR3 contains 13 residues. The CDR3 DNA reads as TGTGCCTGGACTAGCGGGAGGGAAGAGACCCAGTACTTC. This gives the protein CAWTSGREETQYF.

This clonotype was recorded many times. The chain combines TRBV30 with TRBJ1-6; D perhaps matches TRBD1 (6 bases). The CDR3 sequence is 14 residues long. Germline V gene sequence: CDR1 GTSNPN, CDR2 SVGIG (reference sequence). Trimming shortened V by 0 bases and J by 8 bases, and 11 bases separated the two germline ends. The CDR3 bases are TGTGCCTGGAGTGTGGGCAGGGGATATTCACCCCTCCACTTT. Protein product: CAWSVGRGYSPLHF. Full variable domain (missing parts from reference TRBV30 and TRBJ1-6): SQTIHQWPATLVQPVGSPLSLECTVEGTSNPNLYWYRQAAGRGLQLLFYSVGIGQISSEVPQNLSASRPQDRQFILSSKKLLLSDSGFYLCAWSVGRGYSPLHFGNGTRLTVT.

This chain joins TRBV27 and TRBJ2-5, with 9 nucleotides matching TRBD2. Trimming cost V 2 bases and J 5 bases; bases outside gene matches: 6. The CDR3 extends over 15 amino acids. The V gene's germline CDR1 is MNHEY and CDR2 SMNVEV (reference sequence). The DNA for the CDR3 is TGTGCCAGCAGTTTAATCCTAGCGGGATTGGAGACCCAGTACTTC. Protein product: CASSLILAGLETQYF.

The chain uses TRBV7-9 and TRBJ2-7, with 9 bases matching TRBD2. Germline CDR1 reads SEHNR; CDR2 reads FQNEAQ (reference sequence). The trim removed 3 bases at V and 2 bases at J, leaving 8 bases unmatched. The CDR3 totals 16 residues. This chain's CDR3 is CASSFVISGGTYEQYF. The CDR3 nucleotides are TGTGCCAGCAGCTTCGTAATTAGCGGGGGTACCTACGAGCAGTACTTC.

This clonotype was seen a few times. The chain recombines TRBV28 with TRBJ2-2, with D hard to call. The germline V gene has CDR1 MDHEN and CDR2 SYDVKM. The CDR3 has 16 amino acids. Trimming took off 2 bases at V and 3 bases at J, with 13 bases between the two ends. The CDR3, as DNA: TGTGCCAGCAGTTTAGTTGGTGCATACTACACCGGGGAGCTGTTTTTT. It yields the protein CASSLVGAYYTGELFF.

This clonotype was seen ten or more times. This chain links TRBV2 with TRBJ2-2, with D perhaps matching TRBD1 (6 bases). V gave up 5 bases and J gave up 2 bases, with 9 bases separating them. CDR3 size: 14 residues. The germline V gene encodes CDR1 SNHLY and CDR2 FYNNEI. The CDR3 nucleotides read TGTGCCAGCAGTATACAGGGTAACACCGGGGAGCTGTTTTTT. This codes for CASSIQGNTGELFF.

This clonotype showed up many times. The rearrangement uses TRBV20-1 and TRBJ2-1, with TRBD2 matching 11 bases. Unmatched junction bases numbered 11, after V lost 5 bases and J lost 5 bases. The germline V gene encodes CDR1 DFQATT and CDR2 SNEGSKA (reference sequence). The CDR3 spans 16 residues. The CDR3 reads CSAPLTSGKGHNEQFF. For the CDR3, the DNA is TGCAGTGCTCCCCTGACTAGCGGGAAAGGTCACAATGAGCAGTTCTTC.

V and J are TRBV5-6 and TRBJ1-1; D is unclear. With 0 bases removed from V and 3 bases from J, the gap between germline ends came to 9 bases. This CDR3 spans 14 amino acids. The germline CDR1 and CDR2 sequences are SGHDT and YYEEEE. CDR3 in DNA: TGTGCCAGCAGCTTGGCTCCCCGGGACACTGAAGCTTTCTTT. It specifies CASSLAPRDTEAFF.

This clonotype turned up a few times. The chain joins TRBV10-3 to TRBJ2-1; 11 positions agree with TRBD2. With 4 bases clipped from V and 3 bases from J, the junction kept 2 bases outside the gene matches. The V gene's germline CDR1 is ENHRY and CDR2 SYGVKD. The CDR3 runs 15 residues. The DNA for the CDR3 is TGTGCCATCAGTGCGACTAGCGGGAACTACAATGAGCAGTTCTTC. This sequence encodes CAISATSGNYNEQFF.

This clonotype was counted at least ten times. This chain links TRBV12-3 or TRBV12-4 with TRBJ2-3; the D gene could be TRBD1 or TRBD2 (6 bases each). The CDR3 extends over 13 amino acids. Trimming pared 3 bases from V and 4 bases from J, leaving 8 bases between. CDR3 residues: CASSFRGPDTQYF. The DNA of the CDR3 is TGTGCCAGCAGTTTCCGGGGGCCAGATACGCAGTATTTT.

The chain couples TRBV4-3 to TRBJ2-4; 8 bases match TRBD1. From germline, CDR1 is LGHNA and CDR2 YSLEER. Trimming removed 0 bases from V and 0 bases from J; junction bases left unmatched: 7. The CDR3 is 18 residues long. Here the CDR3 reads CASSQDRGLILAKNIQYF. The CDR3 DNA is TGCGCCAGCAGCCAAGACAGGGGGCTGATCTTAGCCAAAAACATTCAGTACTTC.

Only a few counts were recorded for this clonotype. This chain links TRBV20-1 with TRBJ2-7; D perhaps matches TRBD1 (6 bases). Germline CDR1 DFQATT, CDR2 SNEGSKA (reference sequence). Trimming took off 6 bases at V and 2 bases at J, with 14 bases between the two ends. The CDR3 consists of 13 residues. CDR3 region: CSALQDSTYEQYF. CDR3 nucleotides: TGCAGTGCCCTGCAGGACAGTACCTACGAGCAGTACTTC.

This clonotype was seen repeatedly, ten times or more. V is TRBV11-3 and J is TRBJ2-1; 9 bases are shared with TRBD2. J was trimmed by 10 bases and V by 5 bases; bases with no gene match: 9. The CDR3 sequence is 14 residues long. CDR1 and CDR2 from the germline V gene are SGHNT and YENEEA. The CDR3 here is CASSRTSESQEQFF. CDR3 coding DNA: TGTGCCAGCAGCCGGACTAGCGAGAGTCAGGAGCAGTTCTTC.

This clonotype was seen ten or more times. The V and J genes are TRBV28 and TRBJ2-7; the D gene could be TRBD1 or TRBD2 (5 bases each). Trimming removed 7 bases from V and 1 base from J, with 17 bases in between. From germline, CDR1 is MDHEN and CDR2 SYDVKM. The CDR3 is 15 amino acids. In nucleotides, the CDR3 is TGTGCCAGCACTAAGTCCGGGACCCAATCCTACGAGCAGTACTTC. Translating gives CASTKSGTQSYEQYF.

This sequence joins TRBV4-1 and TRBJ2-7, with TRBD1 identical over 7 bases. V lost 0 bases to trimming and J lost 3 bases; unmatched junction nucleotides: 11. Germline lookup yields CDR1 MGHRA and CDR2 YSYEKL. The CDR3 has 17 residues. CDR3 amino acids: CASSQDRRTGSFYEQYF. The CDR3 DNA sequence: TGCGCCAGCAGCCAAGATAGGAGGACAGGTTCCTTCTACGAGCAGTACTTC.

In this sample, this clonotype turned up many times. The V gene is TRBV24-1, the J gene TRBJ2-1; maybe TRBD2 (6 bases). V lost 6 bases, J lost 9 bases, and 11 bases lay in between. The germline V gene encodes CDR1 KGHDR and CDR2 SFDVKD. This CDR3 has 12 amino acids. DNA of the CDR3: TGTGCCACCAGTAGCGGGCGGGGTGAGCAGTTCTTC. Translated, it gives CATSSGRGEQFF.

This clonotype came up many times. This chain connects TRBV11-3 to TRBJ2-7, with TRBD1 as a possible D gene (5 bases). V was cut by 5 bases and J by 5 bases, with 13 bases left in between. The germline V gene has CDR1 SGHNT and CDR2 YENEEA. CDR3 length: 13 amino acids. The CDR3 region is CASSPFRVHEQYF. The CDR3 nucleotides read TGTGCCAGCAGCCCCTTCAGGGTCCACGAGCAGTACTTC.

This clonotype was counted between two and nine times. The chain couples TRBV30 to TRBJ1-5; D not certain. The CDR3 has 13 residues. From germline, CDR1 is GTSNPN and CDR2 SVGIG (reference sequence). The V gene lost 0 bases and the J gene lost 2 bases, with 5 bases spanning the gap. For the CDR3, the DNA is TGTGCCTGGAGTGTGGCCCGCAATCAGCCCCAGCATTTT. This translates into CAWSVARNQPQHF.

V and J are TRBV10-3 and TRBJ2-3, with D maybe TRBD1 (6 bases). CDR3 length: 14 residues. V shed 7 bases and J shed 0 bases, with 11 bases lying between them. Per germline, CDR1 ENHRY and CDR2 SYGVKD. The CDR3: CAITHDRSTDTQYF. In DNA form, the CDR3 reads TGTGCCATCACTCATGACAGGAGCACAGATACGCAGTATTTT.

This clonotype was found many times. V usage is TRBV27 and J usage is TRBJ1-5, with D unresolved. CDR3 length equals 14 residues. V was shortened by 2 bases and J by 6 bases, with 11 bases between the two germline ends. CDR1 is MNHEY and CDR2 is SMNVEV in the germline V gene (reference sequence). The CDR3 sequence is CASSLEAVGQPQHF. The CDR3 DNA sequence: TGTGCCAGCAGTTTAGAGGCAGTTGGTCAGCCCCAGCATTTT.

In this sample, this clonotype turned up a few times. The gene calls are TRBV4-1 and TRBJ1-6, with D unresolved. The CDR3 consists of 14 residues. V was shortened by 1 base and J by 7 bases, with 8 bases between the two germline ends. Per the germline V gene, CDR1 is MGHRA and CDR2 is YSYEKL. The CDR3: CASSQAEGNSPLHF. CDR3 coding DNA: TGCGCCAGCAGCCAAGCTGAGGGCAATTCACCCCTCCACTTT.

The V call is TRBV28, the J call TRBJ1-1; the D is unclear. The ends were cut back, 4 bases at V and 1 base at J, with 7 bases in the middle. Per the germline V gene, CDR1 is MDHEN and CDR2 is SYDVKM. This CDR3 spans 13 amino acids. This chain's CDR3 is CASSSYWNTEAFF. CDR3 DNA: TGTGCCAGCAGTTCTTACTGGAACACTGAAGCTTTCTTT.

There are a few counts of this clonotype. This chain connects TRBV7-2 to TRBJ2-7, with D maybe TRBD2 (6 bases). V was pared by 5 bases and J by 0 bases, with 26 bases between. Germline CDR1 reads SGHTA; CDR2 reads FQGNSA. The CDR3 consists of 19 residues. The CDR3 loop is CASSQYDLRGATSSYEQYF. CDR3 in DNA: TGTGCCAGCAGCCAATACGACCTTAGGGGAGCGACTAGCTCCTACGAGCAGTACTTC.

This chain connects TRBV12-3 or TRBV12-4 to TRBJ1-1; D possibly corresponds to TRBD1 (6 bases). This CDR3 region has 14 residues. Trimming took off 5 bases at V and 1 base at J, with 11 bases between the two ends. CDR3 loop: CASSAGTPNTEAFF. In DNA, the CDR3 is TGTGCCAGCAGTGCTGGGACACCGAACACTGAAGCTTTCTTT.

V gene TRBV6-9 combines with J gene TRBJ2-3, with D uncertain. V was trimmed by 2 bases and J by 5 bases, leaving 11 bases between them. Per the germline V gene, CDR1 is MNHGY and CDR2 is SVAAGI. The CDR3 has 14 residues. CDR3 sequence (DNA): TGTGCCAGCAGTTATAAGTCCGGCGGAGATACGCAGTATTTT. This translates into CASSYKSGGDTQYF.

The chain has TRBV7-2 and TRBJ2-7; 8 nucleotides line up with TRBD1. Germline assignment: CDR1 SGHTA and CDR2 FQGNSA. The ends lost 3 bases at V and 2 bases at J; junction bases unmatched: 6. The CDR3 runs to 15 residues. The chain's CDR3 is CASSLFGTGTYEQYF. For the CDR3, the DNA is TGTGCCAGCAGCTTGTTTGGGACAGGCACCTACGAGCAGTACTTC.

This clonotype was seen a handful of times. J is TRBJ1-1 and V is TRBV29-1; D ambiguous. The V gene lost 8 bases and the J gene lost 2 bases, with 15 bases spanning the gap. The CDR3 extends over 13 amino acids. Germline V gives CDR1 SQVTM, CDR2 ANQGSEA. In DNA, the CDR3 is TGCAGCCTCCTGGGAAAGAGCAACACTGAAGCTTTCTTT. It translates to CSLLGKSNTEAFF. Full variable domain (missing parts from reference TRBV29-1 and TRBJ1-1): SAVISQKPSRDICQRGTSLTIQCQVDSQVTMMFWYRQQPGQSLTLIATANQGSEATYESGFVIDKFPISRPNLTFSTLTVSNMSPEDSSIYLCSLLGKSNTEAFFGQGTRLTVV.

This clonotype came up many times. The CDR3 is CASSLFLGQETQYF. The CDR3 region has the DNA TGTGCCAGCAGTTTATTTCTGGGCCAAGAGACCCAGTACTTC. The gene calls are TRBV28 and TRBJ2-5; D gene ambiguous. CDR1 is MDHEN and CDR2 is SYDVKM in the germline V gene. V shed 1 base and J shed 1 base, with 7 bases lying between them. This CDR3 comprises 14 residues.

This clonotype has ten or more counts. The rearrangement joins TRBV6-1 to TRBJ2-1; D is perhaps TRBD2 (5 bases). V was clipped by 7 bases and J by 5 bases, with 24 bases between them. Germline CDR1 reads MNHNS; CDR2 reads SASEGT. The CDR3 covers 17 residues. Here the CDR3 DNA reads TGTGCCAGCACCGGACCCAGGCGGAGGTTATCTAACAATGAGCAGTTCTTC. It yields the protein CASTGPRRRLSNNEQFF.